A selection of T cell receptor beta chains follows, all from one sample in a study of shared clonotypes between healthy human individuals. Sequencing was performed with immunoSEQ multiplex PCR; in TCRdb, only in-frame clones are kept and a portion is missing. The data show roughly 770,000 clones, approximately 96% seen once. Sequencing was carried out using naive CD8+ T cells sorted from blood. The receptor set was obtained from a man younger than 45 in good health. The CDR3 runs from the conserved cysteine through the conserved F or W. A D gene is named only where the DNA matches it firmly. Clone size is shown for a subset of rows, as once, few, many or a class of expanded clone.

j_call clone_size v_call d_call cdr3_aa cdr3_nt
TRBJ2-1 NA TRBV9 TRBD1 CASSEGAEQFF TGTGCCAGCAGCGAGGGGGCGGAGCAGTTCTTC
TRBJ1-5 NA TRBV7-2 NA CASSLWRPTMQYSNQPQHF TGTGCCAGCAGCTTATGGAGGCCGACAATGCAGTATAGCAATCAGCCCCAGCATTTT
TRBJ2-2 NA TRBV6-5 NA CASSYESHTGELFF TGTGCCAGCAGTTACGAGTCCCACACCGGGGAGCTGTTTTTT
TRBJ1-1 once TRBV7-9 NA CASTQGASEAFF TGTGCCAGCACCCAAGGGGCGTCGGAAGCTTTCTTT
TRBJ2-3 NA TRBV2 NA CATLGGSSSTDTQYF TGTGCCACCCTAGGTGGCTCCTCTAGCACAGATACGCAGTATTTT
TRBJ2-7 NA TRBV7-9 NA CASSSALPAREPTYEQYF TGTGCCAGCAGCTCCGCGTTGCCGGCGCGAGAACCCACCTACGAGCAGTACTTC
TRBJ2-7 NA TRBV28 NA CASSLSPGQGRNYEQYF TGTGCCAGCAGTCTAAGCCCGGGGCAGGGGCGAAACTACGAGCAGTACTTC
TRBJ2-7 NA TRBV10-3 NA CAISDGPPSYEQYF TGTGCCATCAGTGACGGTCCCCCATCCTACGAGCAGTACTTC
TRBJ2-1 NA TRBV27 TRBD2 CASSFPGLAGGGPLYEQFF TGTGCCAGCAGTTTTCCGGGACTAGCGGGAGGAGGACCTTTATATGAGCAGTTCTTC
TRBJ2-5 NA TRBV27 NA CASSSLQGGRKTQYF TGTGCCAGCAGTTCCCTACAGGGCGGCAGGAAGACCCAGTACTTC
TRBJ1-1 NA TRBV27 TRBD1 CASSSLQGAKNTEAFF TGTGCCAGCAGTTCGTTACAGGGGGCGAAGAACACTGAAGCTTTCTTT
TRBJ2-7 NA TRBV27 TRBD2 CASSPMAGGAYEQYF TGTGCCAGCAGCCCTATGGCGGGAGGGGCCTACGAGCAGTACTTC